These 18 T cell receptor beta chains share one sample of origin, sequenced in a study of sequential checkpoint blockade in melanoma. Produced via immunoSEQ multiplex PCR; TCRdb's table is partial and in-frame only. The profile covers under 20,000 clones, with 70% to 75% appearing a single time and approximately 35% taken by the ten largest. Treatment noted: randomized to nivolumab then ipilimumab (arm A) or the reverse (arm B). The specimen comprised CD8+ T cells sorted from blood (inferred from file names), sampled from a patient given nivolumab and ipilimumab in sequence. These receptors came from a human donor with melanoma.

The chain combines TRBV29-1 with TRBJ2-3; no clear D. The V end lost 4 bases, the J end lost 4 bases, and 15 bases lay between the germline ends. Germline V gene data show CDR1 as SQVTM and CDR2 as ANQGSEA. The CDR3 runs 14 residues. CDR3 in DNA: TGCAGCGTTGTTTCCCGGCGGTGGCCAGATACGCAGTATTTT. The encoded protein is CSVVSRRWPDTQYF.

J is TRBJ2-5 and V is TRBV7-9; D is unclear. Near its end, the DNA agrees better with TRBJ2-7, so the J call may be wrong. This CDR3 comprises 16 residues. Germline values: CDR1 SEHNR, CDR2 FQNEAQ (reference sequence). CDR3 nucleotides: TGTGCCAGCAGCTTAGGGAATCTAGATCGGTATTACGAGCAGTACTTC. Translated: CASSLGNLDRYYEQYF.

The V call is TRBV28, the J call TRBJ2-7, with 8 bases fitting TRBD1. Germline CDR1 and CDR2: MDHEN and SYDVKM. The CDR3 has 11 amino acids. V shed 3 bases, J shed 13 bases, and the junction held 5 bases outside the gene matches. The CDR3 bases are TGTGCCAGCAGTTTGGGGGACAGGTGTTACTTC. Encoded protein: CASSLGDRCYF.

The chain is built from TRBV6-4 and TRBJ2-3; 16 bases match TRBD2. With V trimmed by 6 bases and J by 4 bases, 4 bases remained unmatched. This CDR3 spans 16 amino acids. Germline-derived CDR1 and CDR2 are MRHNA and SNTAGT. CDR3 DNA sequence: TGTGCCAGCAGCGAGGGACTAGCGGGAGGGCCAGATACGCAGTATTTT. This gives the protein CASSEGLAGGPDTQYF.

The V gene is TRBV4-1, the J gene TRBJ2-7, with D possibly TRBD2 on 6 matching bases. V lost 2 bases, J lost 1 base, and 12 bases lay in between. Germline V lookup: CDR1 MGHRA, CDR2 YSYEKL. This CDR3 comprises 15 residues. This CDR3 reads CASSQLVGGSYEQYF. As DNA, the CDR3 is TGCGCCAGCAGCCAATTGGTGGGAGGATCCTACGAGCAGTACTTC.

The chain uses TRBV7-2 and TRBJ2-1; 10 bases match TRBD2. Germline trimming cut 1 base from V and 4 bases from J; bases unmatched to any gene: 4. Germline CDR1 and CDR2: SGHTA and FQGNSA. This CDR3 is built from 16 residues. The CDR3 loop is CASSLGLAGFYNEQFF. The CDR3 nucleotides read TGTGCCAGCAGCTTAGGACTAGCGGGTTTTTACAATGAGCAGTTCTTC.

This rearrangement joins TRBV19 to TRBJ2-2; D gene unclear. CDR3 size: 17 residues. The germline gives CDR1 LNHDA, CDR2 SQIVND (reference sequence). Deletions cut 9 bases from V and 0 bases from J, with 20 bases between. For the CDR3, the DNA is TGTGCCAGCTACAAAACCTGGGCGAATTCGAACACCGGGGAGCTGTTTTTT. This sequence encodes CASYKTWANSNTGELFF.

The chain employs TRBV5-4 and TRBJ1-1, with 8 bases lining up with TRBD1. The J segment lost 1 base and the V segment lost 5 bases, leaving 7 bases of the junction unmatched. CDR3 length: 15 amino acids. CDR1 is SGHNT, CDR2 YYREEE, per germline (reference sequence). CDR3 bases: TGTGCCAGCAGTCCGCCTACAGGGGGGAACACTGAAGCTTTCTTT. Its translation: CASSPPTGGNTEAFF.

The CDR3 spells CASSRNWPGLPNEKLFF. The DNA for the CDR3 is TGCGCCAGCAGCCGGAACTGGCCGGGACTCCCAAATGAAAAACTGTTTTTT. The chain uses TRBV4-3 and TRBJ1-4; the D gene is possibly TRBD1 (5 bases). The CDR3 covers 17 residues. V shed 4 bases and J shed 5 bases, with 20 bases lying between them. Germline CDR1 reads LGHNA; CDR2 reads YSLEER.

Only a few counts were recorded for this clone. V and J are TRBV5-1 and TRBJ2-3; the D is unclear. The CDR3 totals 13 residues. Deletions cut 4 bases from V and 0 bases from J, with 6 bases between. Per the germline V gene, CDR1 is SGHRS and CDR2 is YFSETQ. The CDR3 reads CASSVLSTDTQYF. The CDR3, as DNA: TGCGCCAGCAGCGTCCTTAGCACAGATACGCAGTATTTT. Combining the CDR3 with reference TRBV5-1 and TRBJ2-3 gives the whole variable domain KAGVTQTPRYLIKTRGQQVTLSCSPISGHRSVSWYQQTPGQGLQFLFEYFSETQRNKGNFPGRFSGRQFSNSRSEMNVSTLELGDSALYLCASSVLSTDTQYFGPGTRLTVL.

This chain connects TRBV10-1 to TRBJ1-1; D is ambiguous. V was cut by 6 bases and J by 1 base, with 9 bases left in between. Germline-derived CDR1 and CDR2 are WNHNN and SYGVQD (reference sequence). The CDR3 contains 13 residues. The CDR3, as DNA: TGCGCCAGCAGGGACCGGGGGAACACTGAAGCTTTCTTT. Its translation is CASRDRGNTEAFF.

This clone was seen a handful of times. CDR3: CASTDRDGGNEQFF. In nucleotides, the CDR3 is TGTGCCAGCACCGACCGGGACGGGGGGAATGAGCAGTTCTTC. The rearrangement joins TRBV6-4 to TRBJ2-1; TRBD2 matches at 7 bases. In germline, CDR1 is MRHNA, CDR2 SNTAGT. The V segment lost 7 bases and the J segment 7 bases; nucleotides outside the gene matches: 10. The CDR3 is 14 residues long.

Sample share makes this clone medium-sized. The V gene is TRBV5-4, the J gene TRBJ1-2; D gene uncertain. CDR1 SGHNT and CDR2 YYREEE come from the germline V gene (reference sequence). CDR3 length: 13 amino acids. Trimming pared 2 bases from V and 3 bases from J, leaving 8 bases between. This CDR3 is CASSLAGDYGYTF. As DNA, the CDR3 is TGTGCCAGCAGCTTAGCCGGGGACTATGGCTACACCTTC.

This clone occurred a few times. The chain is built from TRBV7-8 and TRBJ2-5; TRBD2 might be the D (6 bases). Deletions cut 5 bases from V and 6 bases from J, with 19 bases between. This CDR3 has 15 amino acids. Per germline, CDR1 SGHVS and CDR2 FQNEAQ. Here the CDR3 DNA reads TGTGCCAGCAGCCCCCTTGCGGGATGGCGAAAGACCCAGTACTTC. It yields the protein CASSPLAGWRKTQYF. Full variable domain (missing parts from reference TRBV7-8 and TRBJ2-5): GAGVSQSPRYKVAKRGQDVALRCDPISGHVSLFWYQQALGQGPEFLTYFQNEAQLDKSGLPSDRFFAERPEGSVSTLKIQRTQQEDSAVYLCASSPLAGWRKTQYFGPGTRLLVL.

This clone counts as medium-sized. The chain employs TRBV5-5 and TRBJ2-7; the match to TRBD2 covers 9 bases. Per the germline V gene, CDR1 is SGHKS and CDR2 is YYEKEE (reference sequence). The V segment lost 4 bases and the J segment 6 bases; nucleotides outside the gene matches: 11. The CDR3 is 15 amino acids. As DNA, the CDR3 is TGTGCCAGCAGCCTACTAGCGGGCTCAGGGCTCGAGCAGTACTTC. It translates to CASSLLAGSGLEQYF.

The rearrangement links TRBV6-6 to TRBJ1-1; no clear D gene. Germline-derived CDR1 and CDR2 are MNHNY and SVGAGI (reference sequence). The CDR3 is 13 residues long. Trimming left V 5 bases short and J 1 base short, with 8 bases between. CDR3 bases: TGTGCCAGCAGTCTTCCCGGGAACACTGAAGCTTTCTTT. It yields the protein CASSLPGNTEAFF.

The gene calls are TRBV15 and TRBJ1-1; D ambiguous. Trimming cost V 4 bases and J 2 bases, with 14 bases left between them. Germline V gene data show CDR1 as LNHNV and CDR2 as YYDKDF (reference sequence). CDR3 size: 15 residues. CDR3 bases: TGTGCCACCAGCAACACTGGGCAGTCCAACACTGAAGCTTTCTTT. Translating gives CATSNTGQSNTEAFF.

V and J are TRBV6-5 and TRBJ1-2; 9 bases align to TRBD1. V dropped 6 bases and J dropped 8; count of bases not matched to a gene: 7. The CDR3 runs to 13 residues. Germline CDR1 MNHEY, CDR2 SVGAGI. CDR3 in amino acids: CASSHGTGWGYTF. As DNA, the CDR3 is TGTGCCAGCAGCCACGGGACAGGGTGGGGCTACACCTTC.